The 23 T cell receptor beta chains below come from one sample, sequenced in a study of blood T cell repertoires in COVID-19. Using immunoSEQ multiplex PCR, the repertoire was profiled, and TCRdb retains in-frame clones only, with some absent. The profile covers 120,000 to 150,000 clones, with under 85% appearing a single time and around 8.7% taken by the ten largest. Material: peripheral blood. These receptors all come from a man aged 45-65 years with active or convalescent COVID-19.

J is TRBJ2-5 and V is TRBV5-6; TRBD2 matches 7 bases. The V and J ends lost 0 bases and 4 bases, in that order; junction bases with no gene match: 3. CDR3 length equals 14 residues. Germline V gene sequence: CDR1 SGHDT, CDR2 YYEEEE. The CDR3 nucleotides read TGTGCCAGCAGCTTGGATGCGGGAGCAGAGACCCAGTACTTC. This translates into CASSLDAGAETQYF.

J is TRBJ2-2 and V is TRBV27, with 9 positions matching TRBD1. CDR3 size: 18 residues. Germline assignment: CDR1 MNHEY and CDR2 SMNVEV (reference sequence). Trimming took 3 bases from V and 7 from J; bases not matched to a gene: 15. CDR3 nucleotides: TGTGCCAGCAGTTTCTGGGGGGCCCCTGGGACAGGGAGCGGGGAGCTGTTTTTT. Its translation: CASSFWGAPGTGSGELFF.

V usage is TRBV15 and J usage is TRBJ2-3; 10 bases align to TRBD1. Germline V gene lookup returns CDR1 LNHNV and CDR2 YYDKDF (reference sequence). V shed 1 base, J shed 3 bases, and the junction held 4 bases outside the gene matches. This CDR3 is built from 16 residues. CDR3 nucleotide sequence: TGTGCCACCAGCAGAGGGGGGACAGGGGAAACAGATACGCAGTATTTT. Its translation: CATSRGGTGETDTQYF.

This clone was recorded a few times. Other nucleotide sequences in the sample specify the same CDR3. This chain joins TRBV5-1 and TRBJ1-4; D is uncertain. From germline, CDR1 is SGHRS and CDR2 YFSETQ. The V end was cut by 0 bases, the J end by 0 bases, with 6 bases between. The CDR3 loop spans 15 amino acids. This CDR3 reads CASSLVGATNEKLFF. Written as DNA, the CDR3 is TGCGCCAGCAGCTTGGTCGGAGCAACTAATGAAAAACTGTTTTTT. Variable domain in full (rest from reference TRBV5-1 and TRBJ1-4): KAGVTQTPRYLIKTRGQQVTLSCSPISGHRSVSWYQQTPGQGLQFLFEYFSETQRNKGNFPGRFSGRQFSNSRSEMNVSTLELGDSALYLCASSLVGATNEKLFFGSGTQLSVL.

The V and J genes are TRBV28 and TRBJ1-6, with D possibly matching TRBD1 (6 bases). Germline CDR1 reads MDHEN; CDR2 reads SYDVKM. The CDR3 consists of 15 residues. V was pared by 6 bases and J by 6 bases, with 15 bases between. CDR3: CASRLVRGGNSPLHF. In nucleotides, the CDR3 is TGTGCCAGCAGACTCGTCAGGGGTGGTAATTCACCCCTCCACTTT.

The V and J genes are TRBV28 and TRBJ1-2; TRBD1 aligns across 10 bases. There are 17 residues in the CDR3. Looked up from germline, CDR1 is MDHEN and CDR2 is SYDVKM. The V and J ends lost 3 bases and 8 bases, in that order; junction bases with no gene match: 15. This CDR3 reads CASSFGAGTGEVRGYTF. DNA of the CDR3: TGTGCCAGCAGTTTTGGGGCCGGGACAGGGGAAGTGAGGGGCTACACCTTC.

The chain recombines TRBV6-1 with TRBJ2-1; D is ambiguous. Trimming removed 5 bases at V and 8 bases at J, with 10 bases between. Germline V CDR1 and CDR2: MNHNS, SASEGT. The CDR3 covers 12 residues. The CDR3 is CASSTGEHEQFF. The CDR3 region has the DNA TGTGCCAGCAGTACTGGAGAGCATGAGCAGTTCTTC.

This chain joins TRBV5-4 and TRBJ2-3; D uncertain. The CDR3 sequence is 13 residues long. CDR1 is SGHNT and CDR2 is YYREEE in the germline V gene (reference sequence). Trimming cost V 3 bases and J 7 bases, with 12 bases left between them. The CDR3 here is CASSSDTKNTQYF. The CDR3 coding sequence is TGTGCCAGCAGCTCCGATACTAAAAATACGCAGTATTTT.

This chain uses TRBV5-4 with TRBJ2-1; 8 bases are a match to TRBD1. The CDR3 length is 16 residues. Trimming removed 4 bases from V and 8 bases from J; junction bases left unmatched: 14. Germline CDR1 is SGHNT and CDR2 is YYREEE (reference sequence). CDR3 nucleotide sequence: TGTGCCAGCAGCGCGTTCCGACTGGACAGGGTCCATGAGCAGTTCTTC. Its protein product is CASSAFRLDRVHEQFF.

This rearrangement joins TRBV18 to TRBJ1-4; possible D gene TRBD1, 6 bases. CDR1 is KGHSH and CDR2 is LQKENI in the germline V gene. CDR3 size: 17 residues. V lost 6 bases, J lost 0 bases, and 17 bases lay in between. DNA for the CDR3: TGTGCCAGCTCCCCCGAAGGACAGAGCACAACTAATGAAAAACTGTTTTTT. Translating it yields CASSPEGQSTTNEKLFF.

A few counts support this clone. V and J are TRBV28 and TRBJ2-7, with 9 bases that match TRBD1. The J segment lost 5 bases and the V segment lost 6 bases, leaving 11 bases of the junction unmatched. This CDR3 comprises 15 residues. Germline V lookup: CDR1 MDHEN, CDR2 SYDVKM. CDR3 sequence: CASSRTGTGRNEQYF. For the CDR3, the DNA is TGTGCCAGCAGCCGGACCGGGACAGGGAGGAACGAGCAGTACTTC.

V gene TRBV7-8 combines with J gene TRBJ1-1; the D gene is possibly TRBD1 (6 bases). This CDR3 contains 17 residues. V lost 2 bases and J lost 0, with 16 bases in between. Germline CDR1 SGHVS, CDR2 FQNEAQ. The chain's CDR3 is CASSLLAGARLNTEAFF. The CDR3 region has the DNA TGTGCCAGCAGCTTATTAGCGGGGGCACGGTTGAACACTGAAGCTTTCTTT.

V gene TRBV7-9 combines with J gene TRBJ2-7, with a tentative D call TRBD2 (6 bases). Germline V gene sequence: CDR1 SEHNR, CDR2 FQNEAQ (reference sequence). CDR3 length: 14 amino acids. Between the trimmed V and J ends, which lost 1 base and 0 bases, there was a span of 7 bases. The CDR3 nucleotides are TGTGCCAGCAGCTTAGGCGGGGACTCCTACGAGCAGTACTTC. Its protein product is CASSLGGDSYEQYF.

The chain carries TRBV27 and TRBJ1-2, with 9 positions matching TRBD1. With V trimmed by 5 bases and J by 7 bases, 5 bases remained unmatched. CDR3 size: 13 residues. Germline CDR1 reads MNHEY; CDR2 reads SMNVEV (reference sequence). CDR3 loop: CASSLQGASGYTF. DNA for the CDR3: TGTGCCAGCAGTCTACAGGGGGCTTCTGGCTACACCTTC.

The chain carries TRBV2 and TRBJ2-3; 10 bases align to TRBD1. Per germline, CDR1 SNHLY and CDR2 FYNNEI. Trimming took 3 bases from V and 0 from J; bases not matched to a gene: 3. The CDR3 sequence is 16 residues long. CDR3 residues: CASSDPGQGSTDTQYF. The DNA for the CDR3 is TGTGCCAGCAGTGATCCGGGACAGGGGAGCACAGATACGCAGTATTTT.

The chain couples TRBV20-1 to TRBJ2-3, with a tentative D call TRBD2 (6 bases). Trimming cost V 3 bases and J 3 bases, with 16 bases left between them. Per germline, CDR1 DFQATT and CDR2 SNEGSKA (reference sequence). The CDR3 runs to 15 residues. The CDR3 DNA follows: TGCAGTGCTAGTTTACGGCGGGACGGTACAGATACGCAGTATTTT. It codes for CSASLRRDGTDTQYF.

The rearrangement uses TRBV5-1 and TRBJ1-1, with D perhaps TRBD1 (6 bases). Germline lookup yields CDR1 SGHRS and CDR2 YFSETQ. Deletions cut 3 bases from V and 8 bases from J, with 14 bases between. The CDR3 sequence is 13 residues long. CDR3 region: CASSSSRGAEAFF. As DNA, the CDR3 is TGCGCCAGCAGCTCCTCCCGGGGGGCAGAAGCTTTCTTT.

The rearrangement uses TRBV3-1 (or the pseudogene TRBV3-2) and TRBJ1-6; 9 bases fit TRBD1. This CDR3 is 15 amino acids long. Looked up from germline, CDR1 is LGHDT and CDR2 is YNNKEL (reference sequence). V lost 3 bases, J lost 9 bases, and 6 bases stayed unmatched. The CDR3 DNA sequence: TGTGCCAGCAGCCATGGGACAGGGATAGGTTCACCCCTCCACTTT. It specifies CASSHGTGIGSPLHF.

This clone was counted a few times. The CDR3 loop reads CASDEGAGDSYEQYF. The CDR3 bases are TGTGCCAGTGATGAAGGGGCAGGGGACTCCTACGAGCAGTACTTC. The rearrangement links TRBV9 to TRBJ2-7; tentative D call: TRBD1 (6 bases). Per the germline V gene, CDR1 is SGDLS and CDR2 is YYNGEE. V lost 8 bases, J lost 0 bases, and 18 bases lay in between. There are 15 residues in the CDR3. Full variable domain (outside the CDR3, taken from reference TRBV9 and TRBJ2-7): DSGVTQTPKHLITATGQRVTLRCSPRSGDLSVYWYQQSLDQGLQFLIQYYNGEERAKGNILERFSAQQFPDLHSELNLSSLELGDSALYFCASDEGAGDSYEQYFGPGTRLTVT.

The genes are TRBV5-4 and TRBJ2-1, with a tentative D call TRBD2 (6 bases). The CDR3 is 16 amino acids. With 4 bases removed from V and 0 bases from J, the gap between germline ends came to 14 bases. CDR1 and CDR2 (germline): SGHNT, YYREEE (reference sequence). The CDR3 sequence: CASSPIAAGSYNEQFF. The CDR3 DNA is TGTGCCAGCAGCCCAATAGCGGCTGGCTCCTACAATGAGCAGTTCTTC. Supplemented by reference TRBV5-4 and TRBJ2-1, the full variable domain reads ETGVTQSPTHLIKTRGQQVTLRCSSQSGHNTVSWYQQALGQGPQFIFQYYREEENGRGNFPPRFSGLQFPNYSSELNVNALELDDSALYLCASSPIAAGSYNEQFFGPGTRLTVL.

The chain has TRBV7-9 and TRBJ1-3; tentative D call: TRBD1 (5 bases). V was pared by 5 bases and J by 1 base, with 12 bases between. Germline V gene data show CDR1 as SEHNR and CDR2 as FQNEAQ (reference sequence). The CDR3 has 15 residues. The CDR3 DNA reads TGTGCCAGCAGCCAGCAGGGTGCTTCTGGAAACACCATATATTTT. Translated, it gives CASSQQGASGNTIYF. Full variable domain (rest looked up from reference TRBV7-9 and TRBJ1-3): DTGVSQNPRHKITKRGQNVTFRCDPISEHNRLYWYRQTLGQGPEFLTYFQNEAQLEKSRLLSDRFSAERPKGSFSTLEIQRTEQGDSAMYLCASSQQGASGNTIYFGEGSWLTVV.

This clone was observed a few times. CDR3 in amino acids: CASSPDGSVREEQYF. DNA for the CDR3: TGCGCCAGCAGCCCAGACGGAAGCGTCCGGGAGGAGCAGTACTTC. V usage is TRBV5-1 and J usage is TRBJ2-7; D is possibly TRBD2 (6 bases). V lost 4 bases, J lost 7 bases, and 21 bases lay in between. CDR1 is SGHRS, CDR2 YFSETQ, per germline. This CDR3 region has 15 residues.

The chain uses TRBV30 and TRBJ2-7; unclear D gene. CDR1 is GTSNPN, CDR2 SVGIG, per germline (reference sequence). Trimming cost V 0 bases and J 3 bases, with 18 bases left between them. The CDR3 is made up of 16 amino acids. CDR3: CAWSVPVWSSNYEQYF. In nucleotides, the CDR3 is TGTGCCTGGAGTGTACCCGTTTGGAGCTCCAACTACGAGCAGTACTTC.